Detailed here is one T cell receptor (beta chain). What it binds is unknown. The entry originates in a study of T cell responses to AZD1222 COVID-19 vaccine. General study results and limits: Unmutated variant regions are reportedly the target of nearly half of TCRs that are spike-specific. Baseline serostatus was positive in only a handful of AZD1222 recipients.

The CDR3 length is 12 residues. Trimming stripped 2 bases from V and 5 bases from J, with 7 bases between. The germline CDR1 and CDR2 sequences are SGHAT and FQNNGV. TCRdb keeps only in-frame clones here, not all; method: immunoSEQ multiplex PCR. The table includes some 200,000 clones, just over 90% detected once. Sequences were derived from peripheral blood, sampled on day 0 of AZD1222 vaccination. This TCR came from an adult in good health. This chain uses TRBV11-2 with TRBJ2-7, with TRBD2 as a possible D gene (5 bases). CDR3 in amino acids: CASSLMEDEQYF. CDR3 in DNA: TGTGCCAGCAGCTTAATGGAGGACGAGCAGTACTTC. The whole variable domain, filled in from reference TRBV11-2 and TRBJ2-7, reads EAGVAQSPRYKIIEKRQSVAFWCNPISGHATLYWYQQILGQGPKLLIQFQNNGVVDDSQLPKDRFSAERLKGVDSTLKIQPAKLEDSAVYLCASSLMEDEQYFGPGTRLTVT.